The clone carrying this T cell receptor (beta chain) occurred many times. Its antigen is not known. Researchers used 5'RACE with constant-segment primers to make TCR alpha and TCR beta cDNA libraries that carry sample barcodes and UMIs. TCRdb independently ran MiXCR on the 5' RACE reads; one entry per CDR3 protein. In the table there are some 340,000 distinct CDR3 sequences, around 13% of which are singletons. CDR3 length equals 13 residues. Germline loops: CDR1 LGHNA, CDR2 YSLEER. Trimming shortened V by 1 base and J by 2 bases, and 3 bases separated the two germline ends. The data originate from a study of T-cell memory formation after mild COVID-19. Regarding the study as a whole: For contracting clones, CD4+ ones sat mainly in CM and EM, CD8+ in EMRA. The finding that pre-infection memory included some responding clones suggested that cross-reactive memory joined.

The TCR was taken from a man younger than 30 who had mild COVID-19 (a few samples of this study predate the infection). Cell type and time point are not known. The source material was PBMCs or a T cell subset sorted from them (not recorded which). The chain employs TRBV4-3 and TRBJ1-3; D is unclear. In nucleotides, the CDR3 is TGCGCCAGCAGCCAAGGTCCTGGAAACACCATATATTTT. It codes for CASSQGPGNTIYF.